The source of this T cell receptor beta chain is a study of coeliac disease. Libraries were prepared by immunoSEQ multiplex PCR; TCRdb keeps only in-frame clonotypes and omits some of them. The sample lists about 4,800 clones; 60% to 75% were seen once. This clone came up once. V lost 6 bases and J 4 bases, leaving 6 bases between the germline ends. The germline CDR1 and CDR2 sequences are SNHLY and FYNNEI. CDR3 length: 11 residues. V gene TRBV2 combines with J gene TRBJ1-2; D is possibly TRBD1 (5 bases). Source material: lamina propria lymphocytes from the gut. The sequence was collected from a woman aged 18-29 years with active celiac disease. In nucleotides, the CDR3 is TGTGCCAGCAGGACAGTCTATGGCTACACCTTC. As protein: CASRTVYGYTF.